This T cell receptor beta chain emerged from a study of T cell changes during pregnancy in multiple sclerosis. Profiling relied on immunoSEQ multiplex PCR, and the TCRdb table lists in-frame clones only, not all of them. The top ten hold about 0.81% of the sample, which has just over 35,000 clones, more than 70% seen once. V was pared by 6 bases and J by 8 bases, with 16 bases between. The CDR3 has 14 residues. Germline V gene sequence: CDR1 SGHTA, CDR2 FQGNSA. This clone was seen a single time. The specimen was CD4+ T cells from peripheral blood mononuclear cells, collected after pregnancy. The TCR was taken from a female donor in good health, enrolled as a control in a pregnancy study. The J gene is TRBJ1-4, the V gene TRBV7-2; TRBD1 is a possible D gene (6 bases). CDR3 DNA sequence: TGTGCCAGCAGGCGGGGGGGGCTTCGGGAAAAACTGTTTTTT. Translating gives CASRRGGLREKLFF.